What follows are 8 T cell receptor beta chains derived from one specimen sequenced in a study of CD4 and CD8 cells across lung adenocarcinoma regions. Each CDR3 protein is one row after TCRdb ran MiXCR on the PCR reads. The sample contains tens of thousands of distinct CDR3 sequences, 40% to 60% of which appear only once. The sequencing input was CD8+ T cells from the center of a lung tumor. These receptors were obtained from a male donor with lung adenocarcinoma. The CD4 and CD8 labels of this study may be unreliable.

This clonotype rates as medium-sized. The chain uses TRBV6-1 and TRBJ2-7, with 8 bases identical to TRBD1. V shed 6 bases, J shed 0 bases, and the junction held 7 bases outside the gene matches. Germline V gene lookup returns CDR1 MNHNS and CDR2 SASEGT. The CDR3 has 15 residues. CDR3 region: CASRDHGTGSYEQYF. DNA of the CDR3: TGTGCCAGCAGAGACCACGGGACAGGCTCCTACGAGCAGTACTTC.

As regards this clonotype: An end of the junction does not agree with germline; a read error may underlie this. V gene TRBV6-1 combines with J gene TRBJ2-3; D gene uncertain. Germline CDR1 is MNHNS and CDR2 is SASEGT. The CDR3 sequence is 13 residues long. This CDR3 reads CARGLCGKNTQYF. The CDR3, as DNA: TGTGCCAGGGGTTTGTGCGGCAAAAACACGCAGTACTTT.

The gene calls are TRBV7-2 and TRBJ2-5, with D perhaps TRBD1 (6 bases). The DNA end is more similar to TRBJ2-3, so the J call may be wrong. The length of the CDR3 is 13 residues. CDR1 is SGHTA and CDR2 is FQGNSA in the germline V gene. Written as DNA, the CDR3 is TGTGCCAGTGGGGGCCGGGGCAAAGAGACCCAGTATTTT. Its translation: CASGGRGKETQYF.

This clonotype was detected many times. The chain has TRBV11-2 and TRBJ2-1, with 13 bases aligning to TRBD2. V shed 5 bases and J 7 bases; nucleotides not matched to a gene: 8. Per germline, CDR1 SGHAT and CDR2 FQNNGV. There are 16 residues in the CDR3. In nucleotides, the CDR3 is TGTGCCAGCAGCCCAGGACTAGCGGGAGTGGGAAATGAGCAGTTCTTC. It specifies CASSPGLAGVGNEQFF.

This chain uses TRBV7-2 with TRBJ2-1; tentatively, D is TRBD1 (5 bases). Trimming took off 5 bases at V and 11 bases at J, with 13 bases between the two ends. Germline CDR1 is SGHTA and CDR2 is FQGNSA. This CDR3 has 12 amino acids. CDR3 sequence reads: CASSPQGQKQFF. The CDR3 nucleotides read TGTGCCAGCAGCCCCCAGGGTCAGAAGCAGTTCTTC.

The rearrangement joins TRBV11-3 to TRBJ2-1, with D tentatively TRBD2 (6 bases). TRBJ2-7 matches the DNA end more closely, so the J call is doubtful. The CDR3 is made up of 15 amino acids. CDR1 is SGHNT, CDR2 YENEEA, per germline. The CDR3 reads CASSSPGRGTYEQYF. In DNA, the CDR3 is TGTGCCAGCAGCTCCCCCGGGAGAGGCACCTACGAGCAGTACTTC.

By sample share, this clonotype is medium-sized (0.01 to 0.1%). This chain joins TRBV6-1 and TRBJ2-3, with 11 positions matching TRBD2. V dropped 0 bases and J dropped 5; count of bases not matched to a gene: 7. The CDR3 loop spans 17 amino acids. The germline CDR1 and CDR2 sequences are MNHNS and SASEGT. CDR3 amino acids: CASSEARGLAGGDTQYF. CDR3 nucleotide sequence: TGTGCCAGCAGTGAAGCCCGCGGTCTAGCGGGAGGAGATACGCAGTATTTT.

CDR3 sequence: CASSYGWGGDFGGEAFF. DNA of the CDR3: TGTGCCAGCAGTTATGGATGGGGGGGCGATTTTGGGGGTGAAGCTTTCTTT. V is TRBV6-5 and J is TRBJ1-1, with D maybe TRBD1 (6 bases). This CDR3 region has 17 residues. Trimming pared 3 bases from V and 7 bases from J, leaving 24 bases between. The germline gives CDR1 MNHEY, CDR2 SVGAGI.